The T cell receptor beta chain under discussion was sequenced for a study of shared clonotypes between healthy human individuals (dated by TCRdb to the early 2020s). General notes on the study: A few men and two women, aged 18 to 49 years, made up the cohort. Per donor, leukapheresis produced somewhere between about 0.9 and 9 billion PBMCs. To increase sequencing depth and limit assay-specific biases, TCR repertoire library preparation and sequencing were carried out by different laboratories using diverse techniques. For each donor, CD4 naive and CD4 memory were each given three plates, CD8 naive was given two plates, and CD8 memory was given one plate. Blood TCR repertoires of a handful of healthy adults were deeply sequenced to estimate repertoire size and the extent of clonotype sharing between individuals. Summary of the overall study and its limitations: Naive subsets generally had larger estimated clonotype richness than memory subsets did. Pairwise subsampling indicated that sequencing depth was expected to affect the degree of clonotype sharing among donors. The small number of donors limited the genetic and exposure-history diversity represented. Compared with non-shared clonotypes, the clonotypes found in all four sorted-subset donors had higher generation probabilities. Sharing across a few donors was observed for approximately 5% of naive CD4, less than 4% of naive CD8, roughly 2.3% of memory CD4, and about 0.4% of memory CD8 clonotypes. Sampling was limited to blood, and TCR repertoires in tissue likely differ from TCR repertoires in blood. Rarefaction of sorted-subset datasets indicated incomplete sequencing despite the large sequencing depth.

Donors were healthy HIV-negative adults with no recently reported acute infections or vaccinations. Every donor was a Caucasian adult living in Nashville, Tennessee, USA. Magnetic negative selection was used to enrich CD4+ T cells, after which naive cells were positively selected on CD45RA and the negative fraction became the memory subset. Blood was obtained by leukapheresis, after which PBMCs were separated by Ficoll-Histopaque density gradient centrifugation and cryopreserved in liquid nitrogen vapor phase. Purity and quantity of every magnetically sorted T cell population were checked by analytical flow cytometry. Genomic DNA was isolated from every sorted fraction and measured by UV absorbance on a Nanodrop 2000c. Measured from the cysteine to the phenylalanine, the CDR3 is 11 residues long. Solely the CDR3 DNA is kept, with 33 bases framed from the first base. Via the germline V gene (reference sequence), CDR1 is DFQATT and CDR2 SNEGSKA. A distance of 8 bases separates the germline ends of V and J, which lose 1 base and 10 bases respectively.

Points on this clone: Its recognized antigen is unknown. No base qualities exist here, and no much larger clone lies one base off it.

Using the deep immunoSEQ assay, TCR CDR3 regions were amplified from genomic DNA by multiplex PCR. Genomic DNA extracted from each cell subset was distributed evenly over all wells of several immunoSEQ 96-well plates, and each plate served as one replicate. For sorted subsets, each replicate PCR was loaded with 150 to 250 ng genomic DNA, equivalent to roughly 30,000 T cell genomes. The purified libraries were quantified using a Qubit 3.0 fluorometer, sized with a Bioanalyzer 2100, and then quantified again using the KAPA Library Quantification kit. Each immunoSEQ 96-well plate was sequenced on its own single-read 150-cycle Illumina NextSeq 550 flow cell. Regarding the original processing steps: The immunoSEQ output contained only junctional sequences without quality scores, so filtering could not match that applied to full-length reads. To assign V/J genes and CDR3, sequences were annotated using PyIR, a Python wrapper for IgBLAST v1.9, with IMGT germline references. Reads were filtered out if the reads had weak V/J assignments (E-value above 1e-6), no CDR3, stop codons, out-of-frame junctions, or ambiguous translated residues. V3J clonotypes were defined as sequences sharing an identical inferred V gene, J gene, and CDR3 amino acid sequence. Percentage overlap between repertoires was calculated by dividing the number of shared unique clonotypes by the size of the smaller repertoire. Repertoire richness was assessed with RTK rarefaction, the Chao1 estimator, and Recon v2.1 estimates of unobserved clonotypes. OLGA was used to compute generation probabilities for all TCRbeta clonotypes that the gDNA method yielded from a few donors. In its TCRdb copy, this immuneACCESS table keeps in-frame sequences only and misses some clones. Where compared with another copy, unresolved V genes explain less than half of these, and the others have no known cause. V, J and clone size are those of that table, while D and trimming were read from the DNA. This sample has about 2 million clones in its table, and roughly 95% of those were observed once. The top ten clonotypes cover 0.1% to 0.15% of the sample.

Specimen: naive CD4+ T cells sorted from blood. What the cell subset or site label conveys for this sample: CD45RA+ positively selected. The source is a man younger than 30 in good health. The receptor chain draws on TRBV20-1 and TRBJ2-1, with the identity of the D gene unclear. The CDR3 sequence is CSARVVPEQFF. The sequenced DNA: TGCAGTGCTAGAGTGGTCCCCGAGCAGTTCTTC.